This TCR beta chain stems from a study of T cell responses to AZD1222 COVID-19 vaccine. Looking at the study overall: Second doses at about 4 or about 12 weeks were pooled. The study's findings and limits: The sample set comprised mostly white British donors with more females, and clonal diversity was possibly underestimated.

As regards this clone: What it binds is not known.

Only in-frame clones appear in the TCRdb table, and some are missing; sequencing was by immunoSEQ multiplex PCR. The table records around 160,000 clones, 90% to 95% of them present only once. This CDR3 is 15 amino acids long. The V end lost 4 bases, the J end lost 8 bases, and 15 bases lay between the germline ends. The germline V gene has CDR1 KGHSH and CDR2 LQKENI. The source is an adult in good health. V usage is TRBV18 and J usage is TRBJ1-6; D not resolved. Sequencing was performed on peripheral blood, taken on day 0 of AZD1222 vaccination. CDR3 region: CASSLAILEYSPLHF. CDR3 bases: TGTGCCAGCTCACTCGCTATCCTCGAGTATTCACCCCTCCACTTT.